The rows below give T cell receptor beta chains drawn from one sample of a study of vaccination effects on CD4 cells after COVID-19. These receptors have no identified antigens. Data came from immunoSEQ multiplex PCR; TCRdb stores just in-frame clones and leaves some out. The sample shows more than 60,000 clones, approximately 78% of them seen only once. The source was CD4+ T cells from PBMCs cultured without peptide, collected before COVID-19 vaccination. The receptor set was obtained from a human donor who had a prior SARS-CoV-2 infection. Both conserved end residues are part of each CDR3. A D gene is named only where the DNA matches it firmly. Rows may omit the clone size; those that give it use once, few, many or a size class.

clone_size j_call d_call v_call cdr3_aa cdr3_nt
NA TRBJ1-2 NA TRBV15 CATSRGRLANYGYTF TGTGCCACCAGCAGAGGGCGGTTAGCTAACTATGGCTACACCTTC
NA TRBJ1-2 NA TRBV6-2/TRBV6-3 CASSFGVDGYTF TGTGCCAGCAGTTTCGGGGTGGATGGCTACACCTTC
NA TRBJ2-1 NA TRBV7-3 CASSLRVGLYNEQFF TGTGCCAGCAGCTTAAGAGTGGGGCTCTACAATGAGCAGTTCTTC
many TRBJ1-1 NA TRBV30 CAWRIPLPAEAFF TGTGCCTGGAGAATTCCTCTTCCCGCTGAAGCTTTCTTT
NA TRBJ1-4 NA TRBV19 CASSMLGEYGEKLFF TGTGCCAGTAGTATGCTGGGGGAATACGGCGAAAAACTGTTTTTT
NA TRBJ2-1 NA TRBV30 CAWSVPYNEQFF TGTGCCTGGAGTGTGCCTTACAATGAGCAGTTCTTC
NA TRBJ2-1 TRBD1 TRBV9 CASSVGTGARTEQFF TGTGCCAGCAGCGTCGGGACAGGGGCACGTACTGAGCAGTTCTTC
NA TRBJ2-6 TRBD1 TRBV18 CASSQGQGVSGANVLTF TGTGCCAGCTCCCAAGGACAGGGGGTCTCTGGGGCCAACGTCCTGACTTTC
few TRBJ1-1 NA TRBV5-1 CASSLGKDNTEAFF TGCGCCAGCAGCTTGGGGAAGGACAACACTGAAGCTTTCTTT
NA TRBJ2-5 NA TRBV6-5 CASSYPPRETQYF TGTGCCAGCAGTTACCCCCCGAGGGAGACCCAGTACTTC
NA TRBJ2-1 NA TRBV7-9 CASSPASEVFYNEQFF TGTGCCAGCAGCCCCGCTAGTGAAGTCTTTTACAATGAGCAGTTCTTC
few TRBJ2-1 TRBD2 TRBV10-3 CAISESGLAGVNEQFF TGTGCCATCAGTGAGTCGGGACTAGCGGGGGTCAATGAGCAGTTCTTC
NA TRBJ1-5 TRBD1 TRBV7-2 CASSLSRGLGPQHF TGTGCCAGCAGCTTGTCGAGGGGGCTGGGGCCCCAGCATTTT
NA TRBJ2-1 NA TRBV11-2 CASSRGSRYNEQFF TGTGCCAGCAGCCGCGGTTCCCGGTACAATGAGCAGTTCTTC
NA TRBJ1-5 NA TRBV19 CASSIFGRGSQPQHF TGTGCCAGTAGTATATTCGGCAGGGGCAGTCAGCCCCAGCATTTT
NA TRBJ1-4 NA TRBV5-4 CASSLSAGYNEKLFF TGTGCCAGCAGCTTGTCTGCAGGGTATAATGAAAAACTGTTTTTT
NA TRBJ1-6 TRBD1 TRBV2 CASSADRGPSPLHF TGTGCCAGCAGTGCGGACAGGGGGCCTTCACCCCTCCACTTT
NA TRBJ1-2 TRBD1 TRBV3-1/TRBV3-2 CASSPIPDRLDGYTF TGTGCCAGCAGCCCTATTCCGGACAGGTTGGATGGCTACACCTTC
NA TRBJ1-1 NA TRBV9 CASSVVSANTEAFF TGTGCCAGCAGCGTAGTATCGGCGAACACTGAAGCTTTCTTT
few TRBJ2-1 NA TRBV10-3 CAISEDNTSYNEQFF TGTGCCATCAGTGAGGACAATACCTCCTACAATGAGCAGTTCTTC
NA TRBJ2-1 TRBD2 TRBV10-3 CAISESILAGVEQFF TGTGCCATCAGTGAGTCGATACTAGCGGGGGTGGAGCAGTTCTTC
once TRBJ2-3 TRBD1 TRBV7-2 CASSSGGTGGGDTQYF TGTGCCAGCAGCTCGGGCGGGACAGGGGGGGGAGATACGCAGTATTTT
NA TRBJ1-3 NA TRBV5-8 CASSSWSLENTIYF TGTGCCAGCAGTTCCTGGTCGCTGGAAAACACCATATATTTT
NA TRBJ1-4 NA TRBV15 CATSRAGKLNEKLFF TGTGCCACCAGCAGAGCCGGAAAACTTAATGAAAAACTGTTTTTT
NA TRBJ1-1 NA TRBV27 CASSSRQAMGTEAFF TGTGCCAGCAGTTCCCGACAGGCGATGGGCACTGAAGCTTTCTTT
once TRBJ2-3 NA TRBV7-9 CASSFFDFGTDTQYF TGTGCCAGCAGCTTCTTTGACTTCGGCACAGATACGCAGTATTTT
NA TRBJ2-1 TRBD2 TRBV9 CASRKGLANNEQFF TGTGCCAGCAGGAAGGGACTAGCAAACAATGAGCAGTTCTTC